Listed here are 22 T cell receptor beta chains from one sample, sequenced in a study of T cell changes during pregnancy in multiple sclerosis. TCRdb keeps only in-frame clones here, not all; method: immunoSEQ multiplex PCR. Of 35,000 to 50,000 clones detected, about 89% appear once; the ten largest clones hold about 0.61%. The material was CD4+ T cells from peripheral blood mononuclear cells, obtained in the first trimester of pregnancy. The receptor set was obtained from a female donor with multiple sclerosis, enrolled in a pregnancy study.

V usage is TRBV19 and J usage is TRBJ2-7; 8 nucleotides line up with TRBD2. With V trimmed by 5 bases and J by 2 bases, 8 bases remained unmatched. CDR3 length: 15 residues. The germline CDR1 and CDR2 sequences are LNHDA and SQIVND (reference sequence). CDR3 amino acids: CASSETSGRAYEQYF. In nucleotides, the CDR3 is TGTGCCAGTAGTGAAACTAGCGGAAGGGCCTACGAGCAGTACTTC.

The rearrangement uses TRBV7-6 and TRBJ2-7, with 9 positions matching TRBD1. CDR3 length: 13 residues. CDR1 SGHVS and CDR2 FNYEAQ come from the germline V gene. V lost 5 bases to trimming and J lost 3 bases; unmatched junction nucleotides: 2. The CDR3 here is CASSPTGGYEQYF. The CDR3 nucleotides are TGTGCCAGCAGCCCGACAGGGGGCTACGAGCAGTACTTC.

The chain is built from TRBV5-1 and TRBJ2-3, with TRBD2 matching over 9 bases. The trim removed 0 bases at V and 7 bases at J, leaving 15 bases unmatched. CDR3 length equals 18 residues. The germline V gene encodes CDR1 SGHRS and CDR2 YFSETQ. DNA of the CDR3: TGCGCCAGCAGCTTGGCAGTGGTGACTAGCGGCCGCTCGTATACGCAGTATTTT. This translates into CASSLAVVTSGRSYTQYF.

CDR3 in amino acids: CASSSTGLDNEQFF. The DNA for the CDR3 is TGTGCCAGCAGCTCCACCGGACTAGACAATGAGCAGTTCTTC. V usage is TRBV5-6 and J usage is TRBJ2-1; 7 nucleotides match TRBD2. V dropped 3 bases and J dropped 5; count of bases not matched to a gene: 5. The V gene's germline CDR1 is SGHDT and CDR2 YYEEEE. This CDR3 contains 14 residues.

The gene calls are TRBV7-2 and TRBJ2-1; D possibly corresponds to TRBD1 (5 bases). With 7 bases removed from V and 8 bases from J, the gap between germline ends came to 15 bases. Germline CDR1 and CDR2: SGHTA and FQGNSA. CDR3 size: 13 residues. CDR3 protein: CASNTDNWDEQFF. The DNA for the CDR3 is TGTGCCAGCAACACGGACAATTGGGATGAGCAGTTCTTC. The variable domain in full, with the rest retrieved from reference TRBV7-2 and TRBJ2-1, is GAGVSQSPSNKVTEKGKDVELRCDPISGHTALYWYRQSLGQGLEFLIYFQGNSAPDKSGLPSDRFSAERTGGSVSTLTIQRTQQEDSAVYLCASNTDNWDEQFFGPGTRLTVL.

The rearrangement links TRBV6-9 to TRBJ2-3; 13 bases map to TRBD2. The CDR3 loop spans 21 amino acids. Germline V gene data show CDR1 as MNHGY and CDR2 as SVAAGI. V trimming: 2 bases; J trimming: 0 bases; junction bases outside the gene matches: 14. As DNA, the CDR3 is TGTGCCAGCAGTTATAAAAAACCGGGACTAGCGGGAAACTTTAGCACAGATACGCAGTATTTT. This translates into CASSYKKPGLAGNFSTDTQYF.

Here the CDR3 reads CASSVISAEAFF. The CDR3, as DNA: TGTGCCAGCAGCGTAATCAGCGCTGAAGCTTTCTTT. V is TRBV2 and J is TRBJ1-1; D remains ambiguous. The V gene lost 6 bases and the J gene lost 6 bases, with 11 bases spanning the gap. CDR1 is SNHLY and CDR2 is FYNNEI in the germline V gene. CDR3 length: 12 residues.

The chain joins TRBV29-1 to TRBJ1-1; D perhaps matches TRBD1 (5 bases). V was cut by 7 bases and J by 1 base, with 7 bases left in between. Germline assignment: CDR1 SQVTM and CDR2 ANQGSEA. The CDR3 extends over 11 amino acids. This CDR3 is CSGGGNTEAFF. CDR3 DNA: TGCAGCGGGGGGGGGAACACTGAAGCTTTCTTT.

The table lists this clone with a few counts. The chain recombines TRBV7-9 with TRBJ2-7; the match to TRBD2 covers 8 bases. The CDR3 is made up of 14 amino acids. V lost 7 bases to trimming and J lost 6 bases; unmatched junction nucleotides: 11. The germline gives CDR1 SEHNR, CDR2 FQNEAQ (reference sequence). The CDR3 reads CASNLGTSQGEQYF. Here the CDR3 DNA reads TGTGCCAGCAATCTGGGGACTAGTCAGGGCGAGCAGTACTTC.

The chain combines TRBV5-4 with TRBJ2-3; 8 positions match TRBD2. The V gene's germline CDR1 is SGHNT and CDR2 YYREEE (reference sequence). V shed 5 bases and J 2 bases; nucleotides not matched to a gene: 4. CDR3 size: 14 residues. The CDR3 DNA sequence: TGTGCCAGCAGAGCGGGGGCACTCACAGATACGCAGTATTTT. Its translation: CASRAGALTDTQYF.

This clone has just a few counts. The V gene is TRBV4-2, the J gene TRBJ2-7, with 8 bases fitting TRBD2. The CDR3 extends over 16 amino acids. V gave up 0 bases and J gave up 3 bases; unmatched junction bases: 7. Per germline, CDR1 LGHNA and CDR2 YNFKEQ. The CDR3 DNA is TGTGCCAGCAGCCAAGAAGGAAGCGGGGGCCACTACGAGCAGTACTTC. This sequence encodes CASSQEGSGGHYEQYF.

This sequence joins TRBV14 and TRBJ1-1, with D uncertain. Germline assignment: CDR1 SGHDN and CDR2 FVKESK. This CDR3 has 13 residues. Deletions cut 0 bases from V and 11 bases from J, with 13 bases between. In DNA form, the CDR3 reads TGTGCCAGCAGCCAAGATCGCGGGGTTGGGGCTTTCTTT. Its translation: CASSQDRGVGAFF.

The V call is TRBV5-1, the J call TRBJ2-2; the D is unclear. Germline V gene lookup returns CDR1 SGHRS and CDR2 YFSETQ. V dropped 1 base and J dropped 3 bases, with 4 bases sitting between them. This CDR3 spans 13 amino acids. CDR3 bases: TGCGCCAGCAGCTTGCTTGACACCGGGGAGCTGTTTTTT. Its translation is CASSLLDTGELFF.

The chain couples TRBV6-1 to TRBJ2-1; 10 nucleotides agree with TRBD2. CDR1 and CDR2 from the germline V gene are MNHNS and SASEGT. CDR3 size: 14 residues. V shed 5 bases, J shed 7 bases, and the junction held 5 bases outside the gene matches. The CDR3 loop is CASSRLAGVNEQFF. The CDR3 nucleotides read TGTGCCAGCAGTCGGCTAGCGGGAGTAAATGAGCAGTTCTTC.

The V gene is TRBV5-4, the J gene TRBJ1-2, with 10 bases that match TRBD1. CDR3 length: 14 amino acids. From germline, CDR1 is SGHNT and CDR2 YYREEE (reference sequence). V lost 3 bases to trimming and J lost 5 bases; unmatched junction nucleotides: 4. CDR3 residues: CASSSTDRGYGYTF. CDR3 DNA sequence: TGTGCCAGCAGCTCCACGGACAGGGGGTATGGCTACACCTTC.

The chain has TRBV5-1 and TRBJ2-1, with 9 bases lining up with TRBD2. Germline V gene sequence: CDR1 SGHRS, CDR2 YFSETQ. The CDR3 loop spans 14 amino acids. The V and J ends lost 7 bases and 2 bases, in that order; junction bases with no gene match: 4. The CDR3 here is CASDAGGTYNEQFF. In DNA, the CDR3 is TGCGCCAGCGACGCGGGAGGGACCTACAATGAGCAGTTCTTC.

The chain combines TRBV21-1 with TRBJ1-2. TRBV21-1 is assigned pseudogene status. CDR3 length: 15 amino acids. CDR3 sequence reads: CASSKAGGRMWGYTF. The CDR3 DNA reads TGTGCCAGCAGCAAAGCTGGCGGAAGGATGTGGGGCTACACCTTC.

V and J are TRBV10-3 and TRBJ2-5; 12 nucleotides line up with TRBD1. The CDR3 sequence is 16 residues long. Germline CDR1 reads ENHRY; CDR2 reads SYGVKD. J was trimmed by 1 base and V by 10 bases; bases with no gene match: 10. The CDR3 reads CATFEGTGGGQETQYF. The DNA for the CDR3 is TGTGCCACTTTTGAAGGGACAGGGGGCGGCCAAGAGACCCAGTACTTC.

This CDR3 is CASSVGQGIGELFF. CDR3 nucleotide sequence: TGTGCCAGCAGCGTAGGACAGGGGATCGGGGAGCTGTTTTTT. This chain connects TRBV7-8 to TRBJ2-2; 9 positions agree with TRBD1. Per germline, CDR1 SGHVS and CDR2 FQNEAQ. Trimming took 5 bases from V and 7 from J; bases not matched to a gene: 5. CDR3 length: 14 residues.

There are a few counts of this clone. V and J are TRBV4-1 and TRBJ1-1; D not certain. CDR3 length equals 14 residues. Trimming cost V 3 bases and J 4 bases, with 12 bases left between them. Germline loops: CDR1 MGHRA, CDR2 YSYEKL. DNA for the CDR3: TGCGCCAGCAGCCATCCCCCATCGGGCACTGAAGCTTTCTTT. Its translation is CASSHPPSGTEAFF.

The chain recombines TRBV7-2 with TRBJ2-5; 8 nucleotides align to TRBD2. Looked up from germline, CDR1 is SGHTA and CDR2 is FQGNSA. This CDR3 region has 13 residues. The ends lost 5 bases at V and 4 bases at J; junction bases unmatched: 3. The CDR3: CASSQGLVETQYF. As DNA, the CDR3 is TGTGCCAGCAGCCAGGGACTAGTAGAGACCCAGTACTTC.

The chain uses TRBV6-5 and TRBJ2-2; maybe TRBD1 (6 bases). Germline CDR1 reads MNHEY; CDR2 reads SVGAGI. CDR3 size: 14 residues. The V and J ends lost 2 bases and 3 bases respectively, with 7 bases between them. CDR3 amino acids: CASSYTGYTGELFF. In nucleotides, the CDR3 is TGTGCCAGCAGTTACACAGGGTACACCGGGGAGCTGTTTTTT.